This passage covers 32 T cell receptor beta chains from one sample sequenced in a study of T cell responses to AZD1222 COVID-19 vaccine. Profiling relied on immunoSEQ multiplex PCR, and the TCRdb table lists in-frame clones only, not all of them. The sample includes some 110,000 clones, around 89% of them seen just once. Sequenced material: peripheral blood, taken on day 0 of AZD1222 vaccination. The receptors come from an adult in good health.

V and J are TRBV27 and TRBJ2-1; 15 bases fit TRBD2. Trimming took 5 bases from V and 6 from J; bases not matched to a gene: 11. Germline V CDR1 and CDR2: MNHEY, SMNVEV (reference sequence). The CDR3 totals 18 residues. The CDR3 here is CASSAFGLAGGRGNEQFF. Here the CDR3 DNA reads TGTGCCAGCAGTGCCTTCGGACTAGCGGGGGGGCGGGGCAATGAGCAGTTCTTC.

The chain combines TRBV6-5 with TRBJ1-2, with 7 nucleotides matching TRBD1. Germline values: CDR1 MNHEY, CDR2 SVGAGI. The CDR3 is 15 amino acids. V lost 6 bases, J lost 1 base, and 8 bases stayed unmatched. CDR3 DNA: TGTGCCAGCAGAACGACAGGGCGGGTTAACTATGGCTACACCTTC. This gives the protein CASRTTGRVNYGYTF.

Note on this clone: Within the sample, other DNA sequences also encode this same CDR3. CDR3 amino acids: CASSEGGYSNQPQHF. CDR3 nucleotides: TGTGCCAGCAGTGAAGGTGGTTATAGCAATCAGCCCCAGCATTTT. The chain has TRBV2 and TRBJ1-5; D call uncertain. V was pared by 1 base and J by 0 bases, with 7 bases between. From germline, CDR1 is SNHLY and CDR2 FYNNEI. The length of the CDR3 is 15 residues. Drawing the rest from reference TRBV2 and TRBJ1-5, the complete variable domain is EPEVTQTPSHQVTQMGQEVILRCVPISNHLYFYWYRQILGQKVEFLVSFYNNEISEKSEIFDDQFSVERPDGSNFTLKIRSTKLEDSAMYFCASSEGGYSNQPQHFGDGTRLSIL.

The gene calls are TRBV5-4 and TRBJ1-2, with 7 bases that match TRBD1. Germline lookup yields CDR1 SGHNT and CDR2 YYREEE (reference sequence). The V gene end was trimmed by 4 bases and the J gene end by 3 bases; junction bases not matched to a gene: 6. CDR3 length equals 14 residues. CDR3 protein: CASSRGGTDYGYTF. The DNA for the CDR3 is TGTGCCAGCAGCCGGGGGGGGACAGACTATGGCTACACCTTC.

CDR3 in amino acids: CAISQEQGAYEQYF. CDR3 nucleotides: TGTGCCATTAGCCAGGAGCAGGGGGCCTACGAGCAGTACTTC. The V call is TRBV10-3, the J call TRBJ2-7, with 7 bases aligning to TRBD1. V was clipped by 9 bases and J by 2 bases; unmatched bases: 10. The CDR3 is 14 amino acids. Germline loops: CDR1 ENHRY, CDR2 SYGVKD.

DNA of the CDR3: TGTGCCAGCAGCAAAACGGGGCAGGGACCCGGAGAGACCCAGTACTTC. Its translation is CASSKTGQGPGETQYF. The rearrangement links TRBV21-1 to TRBJ2-5. TRBV21-1 is marked as a pseudogene. The CDR3 runs to 16 residues.

The rearrangement joins TRBV9 to TRBJ2-1; TRBD2 is a possible D gene (6 bases). The V end lost 0 bases, the J end lost 0 bases, and 10 bases lay between the germline ends. Germline CDR1 reads SGDLS; CDR2 reads YYNGEE. The CDR3 is 16 residues long. The CDR3 sequence: CASSVGGSGSYNEQFF. The CDR3 region has the DNA TGTGCCAGCAGCGTAGGTGGTAGCGGCTCCTACAATGAGCAGTTCTTC.

This clone showed up just once. This chain connects TRBV7-3 to TRBJ1-1; TRBD1 matches at 8 bases. The V gene's germline CDR1 is SGHTA and CDR2 FQGTGA. The CDR3 extends over 13 amino acids. V lost 4 bases, J lost 5 bases, and 3 bases stayed unmatched. The CDR3: CASSWDRQTEAFF. CDR3 nucleotide sequence: TGTGCCAGCAGCTGGGACAGGCAGACTGAAGCTTTCTTT. The full variable domain, its missing parts supplied by reference TRBV7-3 and TRBJ1-1, is GAGVSQTPSNKVTEKGKYVELRCDPISGHTALYWYRQSLGQGPEFLIYFQGTGAADDSGLPNDRFFAVRPEGSVSTLKIQRTERGDSAVYLCASSWDRQTEAFFGQGTRLTVV.

The chain carries TRBV2 and TRBJ2-3; D is unclear. Trimming cost V 7 bases and J 4 bases, with 15 bases left between them. CDR1 is SNHLY and CDR2 is FYNNEI in the germline V gene. The CDR3 extends over 14 amino acids. CDR3 coding DNA: TGTGCCAGCACCTACACCGGATTGGCAGATACGCAGTATTTT. Encoded protein: CASTYTGLADTQYF.

The count of this clone is one. The chain uses TRBV5-4 and TRBJ2-1; tentatively, D is TRBD2 (7 bases). V lost 0 bases and J 6 bases, leaving 13 bases between the germline ends. The germline V gene has CDR1 SGHNT and CDR2 YYREEE (reference sequence). CDR3 length: 15 residues. The CDR3 coding sequence is TGTGCCAGCAGCTTGGGCGGGGGCGCCTCCAATGAGCAGTTCTTC. Translated: CASSLGGGASNEQFF.

The rearrangement links TRBV6-5 to TRBJ2-5; tentative D call: TRBD1 (6 bases). V lost 5 bases to trimming and J lost 5 bases, with 15 bases between them. This CDR3 spans 14 amino acids. Germline CDR1 and CDR2: MNHEY and SVGAGI. CDR3 nucleotide sequence: TGTGCCAGCAGTCCAGGGGTCATAGTGGAGACCCAGTACTTC. Translated, it gives CASSPGVIVETQYF.

This rearrangement joins TRBV18 to TRBJ2-3; a weak D match, TRBD1 (6 bases). Germline V gene lookup returns CDR1 KGHSH and CDR2 LQKENI. The V end lost 2 bases, the J end lost 6 bases, and 12 bases lay between the germline ends. The CDR3 sequence is 14 residues long. This chain's CDR3 is CASSPSTGHDTQYF. The CDR3 DNA reads as TGTGCCAGCTCACCATCGACAGGCCACGATACGCAGTATTTT.

This rearrangement joins TRBV7-6 to TRBJ2-3; a possible D gene is TRBD1 (5 bases). Trimming left V 2 bases short and J 4 bases short, with 7 bases between. This CDR3 contains 13 residues. The V gene's germline CDR1 is SGHVS and CDR2 FNYEAQ. The CDR3 coding sequence is TGTGCCAGCAGCTTACAGGGCGCAGATACGCAGTATTTT. Translated, it gives CASSLQGADTQYF.

The chain is built from TRBV6-5 and TRBJ1-5, with TRBD1 as a possible D gene (5 bases). Per the germline V gene, CDR1 is MNHEY and CDR2 is SVGAGI. This CDR3 comprises 13 residues. V lost 10 bases and J 4 bases, leaving 14 bases between the germline ends. As DNA, the CDR3 is TGTGCCACCGGACGGGGCCCGAATCAGCCCCAGCATTTT. This sequence encodes CATGRGPNQPQHF.

This chain connects TRBV27 to TRBJ2-7; tentative D call: TRBD2 (5 bases). CDR1 and CDR2 from the germline V gene are MNHEY and SMNVEV (reference sequence). The ends were cut back, 7 bases at V and 4 bases at J, with 14 bases in the middle. There are 13 residues in the CDR3. This CDR3 reads CASTLSPGYEQYF. CDR3 nucleotides: TGTGCCAGCACCCTCTCACCGGGGTACGAGCAGTACTTC.

The gene calls are TRBV25-1 and TRBJ2-7; D is perhaps TRBD2 (5 bases). Deletions cut 4 bases from V and 6 bases from J, with 10 bases between. The V gene's germline CDR1 is MGHDK and CDR2 SYGVNS. This CDR3 has 12 amino acids. The CDR3 loop reads CASSALAGEQYF. DNA of the CDR3: TGTGCCAGCAGTGCGCTAGCAGGCGAGCAGTACTTC.

The chain has TRBV9 and TRBJ1-5; no definite D call. This CDR3 spans 13 amino acids. The germline V and J ends were trimmed by 0 bases and 9 bases, with 10 bases remaining between them. CDR1 SGDLS and CDR2 YYNGEE come from the germline V gene. Written as DNA, the CDR3 is TGTGCCAGCAGCGTAGATGAGCTCAGGCCCCAGCATTTT. It is translated as CASSVDELRPQHF.

The chain links TRBV7-2 to TRBJ2-7; no clear D. This CDR3 is 14 amino acids long. Germline lookup yields CDR1 SGHTA and CDR2 FQGNSA. The germline V and J ends were trimmed by 3 bases and 3 bases, with 12 bases remaining between them. The CDR3 bases are TGTGCCAGCAGCTTGAAAGGGCTCCACTACGAGCAGTACTTC. This sequence encodes CASSLKGLHYEQYF.

V usage is TRBV4-1 and J usage is TRBJ1-4; weak D call: TRBD1 (6 bases). CDR1 MGHRA and CDR2 YSYEKL come from the germline V gene. The CDR3 extends over 14 amino acids. The V and J ends lost 4 bases and 5 bases respectively, with 11 bases between them. The CDR3 region is CASSPGQTNEKLFF. CDR3 bases: TGCGCCAGCAGCCCCGGACAGACGAATGAAAAACTGTTTTTT.

This chain connects TRBV10-2 to TRBJ1-6; tentative D call: TRBD1 (5 bases). From germline, CDR1 is WSHSY and CDR2 SAAADI. The V end was cut by 4 bases, the J end by 7 bases, with 17 bases between. The CDR3 covers 16 residues. CDR3 residues: CASSAGPGLSNSPLHF. CDR3 nucleotides: TGCGCCAGCAGTGCAGGTCCGGGACTCTCGAATTCACCCCTCCACTTT.

This rearrangement joins TRBV7-6 to TRBJ2-7; 10 bases align to TRBD1. After removal of 3 bases from V and 4 bases from J, the junction contained 15 bases not matched to a gene. Germline-derived CDR1 and CDR2 are SGHVS and FNYEAQ. The CDR3 consists of 18 residues. CDR3 loop: CASSLGVGGTGAFYEQYF. The CDR3, as DNA: TGTGCCAGCAGCTTGGGGGTTGGAGGGACAGGGGCTTTTTACGAGCAGTACTTC.

The chain employs TRBV28 and TRBJ1-1, with unresolved D. V dropped 10 bases and J dropped 1 base, with 10 bases sitting between them. CDR3 length: 12 amino acids. Germline V gene data show CDR1 as MDHEN and CDR2 as SYDVKM. CDR3 sequence reads: CATASGNTEAFF. The CDR3 bases are TGTGCCACTGCATCGGGGAACACTGAAGCTTTCTTT.

The chain employs TRBV19 and TRBJ1-5; D not certain. The V gene's germline CDR1 is LNHDA and CDR2 SQIVND (reference sequence). V was trimmed by 3 bases and J by 7 bases, leaving 10 bases between them. The CDR3 extends over 13 amino acids. For the CDR3, the DNA is TGTGCCAGTAGTATGGAGGCGTCCCAGCCCCAGCATTTT. It yields the protein CASSMEASQPQHF.

The chain is built from TRBV6-2 or TRBV6-3 and TRBJ2-3; 7 bases agree with TRBD1. The CDR3 loop spans 14 amino acids. Germline CDR1 and CDR2: MNHEY and SVGEGT. J gave up 1 base and V 2 bases, and 0 bases lay outside the gene matches. CDR3 bases: TGTGCCAGCAGTTACAGGGGGCGCACAGATACGCAGTATTTT. This encodes CASSYRGRTDTQYF.

The rearrangement joins TRBV19 to TRBJ2-7; no clear D. This CDR3 is built from 12 residues. Trimming took 4 bases from V and 6 from J, leaving 10 bases between them. The germline V gene encodes CDR1 LNHDA and CDR2 SQIVND (reference sequence). The DNA for the CDR3 is TGTGCCAGTAGTACGTACACCACCGAGCAGTACTTC. Translated: CASSTYTTEQYF.

The V call is TRBV28, the J call TRBJ2-5; 10 bases are a match to TRBD2. This CDR3 contains 15 residues. The trim removed 2 bases at V and 3 bases at J, leaving 3 bases unmatched. From germline, CDR1 is MDHEN and CDR2 SYDVKM. The CDR3: CASSLPTSGKETQYF. The CDR3 bases are TGTGCCAGCAGTTTACCAACTAGCGGGAAAGAGACCCAGTACTTC.

CDR3 bases: TGCGCCAGCAGCCAGGACTCCGGGACAGGGACAGAGCAGTACTTC. It encodes CASSQDSGTGTEQYF. The V and J genes are TRBV4-1 and TRBJ2-7, with 9 bases aligning to TRBD1. V lost 3 bases to trimming and J lost 7 bases; unmatched junction nucleotides: 10. Per the germline V gene, CDR1 is MGHRA and CDR2 is YSYEKL. The CDR3 totals 15 residues.

The chain combines TRBV24-1 with TRBJ2-1; D is perhaps TRBD1 (6 bases). This CDR3 region has 13 residues. The germline V and J ends were trimmed by 2 bases and 9 bases, with 10 bases remaining between them. Germline V gives CDR1 KGHDR, CDR2 SFDVKD. The CDR3 DNA reads as TGTGCCACCAGTGATTCCGGGACACGTGAGCAGTTCTTC. It yields the protein CATSDSGTREQFF.

The chain has TRBV5-1 and TRBJ2-1; 15 positions match TRBD2. The CDR3 length is 17 residues. Germline trimming cut 3 bases from V and 4 bases from J; bases unmatched to any gene: 5. CDR1 and CDR2 (germline): SGHRS, YFSETQ. Here the CDR3 DNA reads TGCGCCAGCAGCTCCGGAGGGACTAGCGGGGGGTACAATGAGCAGTTCTTC. This gives the protein CASSSGGTSGGYNEQFF. Supplemented by reference TRBV5-1 and TRBJ2-1, the full variable domain reads KAGVTQTPRYLIKTRGQQVTLSCSPISGHRSVSWYQQTPGQGLQFLFEYFSETQRNKGNFPGRFSGRQFSNSRSEMNVSTLELGDSALYLCASSSGGTSGGYNEQFFGPGTRLTVL.

This clone was recorded only once. V gene TRBV2 combines with J gene TRBJ1-2; D is uncertain. V was shortened by 7 bases and J by 1 base, with 19 bases between the two germline ends. CDR3 size: 16 residues. Germline-derived CDR1 and CDR2 are SNHLY and FYNNEI. The CDR3 here is CASNLGREGYNYGYTF. CDR3 sequence (DNA): TGTGCCAGCAACCTTGGCCGGGAGGGCTATAACTATGGCTACACCTTC.

This chain uses TRBV29-1 with TRBJ1-1, with D hard to call. Germline CDR1 reads SQVTM; CDR2 reads ANQGSEA. The V end lost 4 bases, the J end lost 0 bases, and 9 bases lay between the germline ends. CDR3 length: 13 residues. The CDR3 is CSVGTDMNTEAFF. CDR3 sequence (DNA): TGCAGCGTTGGGACCGACATGAACACTGAAGCTTTCTTT. Combining the CDR3 with reference TRBV29-1 and TRBJ1-1 gives the whole variable domain SAVISQKPSRDICQRGTSLTIQCQVDSQVTMMFWYRQQPGQSLTLIATANQGSEATYESGFVIDKFPISRPNLTFSTLTVSNMSPEDSSIYLCSVGTDMNTEAFFGQGTRLTVV.

V usage is TRBV6-2 or TRBV6-3 and J usage is TRBJ2-7; TRBD1 agrees at 9 bases. From germline, CDR1 is MNHEY and CDR2 SVGEGT. V trimming: 6 bases; J trimming: 4 bases; junction bases outside the gene matches: 16. The CDR3 is made up of 17 amino acids. CDR3 loop: CASSRIPGGTGLYEQYF. The CDR3 DNA reads as TGTGCCAGCAGCCGAATCCCTGGCGGGACAGGGTTATACGAGCAGTACTTC.